Shown below are 29 T cell receptor beta chains from a single sample sequenced in a study of T cells in Graves' hyperthyroidism and ophthalmopathy. Amplification of TCR beta CDR3 regions used RNA as the template. The HTBI set primed first-round TCR CDR3 RT-PCR. TCRdb used MiXCR to reprocess the multiplex PCR reads, holding one entry per CDR3 protein. The sample consists of around 430,000 distinct CDR3 sequences, just under 15% of them appearing once. Material for sequencing was blood. These receptors were taken from a woman aged 25 to 45 with Graves' hyperthyroidism.

The chain has TRBV5-1 and TRBJ1-1, with unresolved D. This CDR3 comprises 15 residues. V was trimmed by 0 bases and J by 3 bases, leaving 12 bases between them. From germline, CDR1 is SGHRS and CDR2 YFSETQ. The CDR3 DNA reads TGCGCCAGCAGCTTGGAAGCAGGATCGTACACTGAAGCTTTCTTT. Protein: CASSLEAGSYTEAFF.

Ten or more counts support this clonotype. The J gene is TRBJ2-5, the V gene TRBV12-3 or TRBV12-4; 13 positions match TRBD2. J gave up 6 bases and V 5 bases, and 6 bases lay outside the gene matches. The CDR3 runs to 15 residues. CDR3 coding DNA: TGTGCCAGCAGTGCCGGGACTAGCGGGAAAAAGACCCAGTACTTC. It encodes CASSAGTSGKKTQYF.

The chain couples TRBV6-1 to TRBJ1-3; D is unresolved. CDR1 is MNHNS and CDR2 is SASEGT in the germline V gene. This CDR3 region has 13 residues. Trimming removed 7 bases at V and 0 bases at J, with 7 bases between. In DNA, the CDR3 is TGTGCCAGCAAGGACCTCTCTGGAAACACCATATATTTT. As protein: CASKDLSGNTIYF.

This clonotype has a handful of counts. The rearrangement uses TRBV14 and TRBJ2-2; 10 bases match TRBD2. Germline CDR1 and CDR2: SGHDN and FVKESK. The CDR3 is 16 amino acids. The J segment lost 4 bases and the V segment lost 4 bases, leaving 6 bases of the junction unmatched. The CDR3 DNA reads as TGTGCCAGCAGCCCAGGGACTAGCGAAGTCACCGGGGAGCTGTTTTTT. Amino acids: CASSPGTSEVTGELFF.

A few counts support this clonotype. The genes are TRBV9 and TRBJ2-2; the D gene is possibly TRBD2 (5 bases). Germline V lookup: CDR1 SGDLS, CDR2 YYNGEE. V gave up 4 bases and J gave up 8 bases, with 9 bases separating them. The CDR3 sequence is 12 residues long. The chain's CDR3 is CASSFGVGELFF. CDR3 nucleotide sequence: TGTGCCAGCAGCTTCGGGGTTGGGGAGCTGTTTTTT.

This clonotype was detected ten times or more. The CDR3 loop is CASSLRTSGSVEQYF. DNA for the CDR3: TGTGCCAGCAGTTTAAGGACTAGCGGGAGTGTCGAGCAGTACTTC. The chain couples TRBV28 to TRBJ2-7, with TRBD2 matching over 13 bases. Germline lookup yields CDR1 MDHEN and CDR2 SYDVKM. Trimming took 2 bases from V and 6 from J; bases not matched to a gene: 4. The CDR3 runs to 15 residues.

To note about this clonotype: A much larger clonotype is one base distant, so this may be a read error. The gene calls are TRBV13 and TRBJ2-3; 10 positions match TRBD2. J lost 0 bases, V lost 1 base, and 10 bases had no gene match. Germline CDR1 and CDR2: PRHDT and FYEKMQ (reference sequence). This CDR3 contains 19 residues. As DNA, the CDR3 is TGTGCCAGCAGCTTAGAGGAACTAGCGGGAAGAGCTAGCACAGATACGCAGTATTTT. It encodes CASSLEELAGRASTDTQYF.

This clonotype came up once. V usage is TRBV6-5 and J usage is TRBJ1-2, with 9 bases that match TRBD1. V shed 4 bases, J shed 8 bases, and the junction held 11 bases outside the gene matches. The germline V gene encodes CDR1 MNHEY and CDR2 SVGAGI. This CDR3 is 15 amino acids long. In DNA form, the CDR3 reads TGTGCCAGCAGTTCACCGGGACAGGGCAACGGGGGCTACACCTTC. Protein sequence: CASSSPGQGNGGYTF.

Ten or more counts support this clonotype. The chain combines TRBV5-1 with TRBJ2-7; possibly TRBD2 for D (5 bases). CDR1 and CDR2 from the germline V gene are SGHRS and YFSETQ. This CDR3 has 14 residues. V was cut by 5 bases and J by 6 bases, with 18 bases left in between. The CDR3 DNA follows: TGCGCCAGCAGGGTCGGCGGCGGGTTCGGCGAGCAGTACTTC. Residues: CASRVGGGFGEQYF.

This clonotype showed up many times. The chain employs TRBV18 and TRBJ2-5; no reliable D call. CDR3 length: 13 amino acids. Germline lookup yields CDR1 KGHSH and CDR2 LQKENI. V was trimmed by 8 bases and J by 1 base, leaving 11 bases between them. The CDR3 nucleotides are TGTGCCAGCGGTTACGGCAGCCAAGAGACCCAGTACTTC. Protein sequence: CASGYGSQETQYF.

The table lists this clonotype with many counts. The rearrangement links TRBV2 to TRBJ1-1; 8 nucleotides match TRBD1. This CDR3 is 14 amino acids long. The V gene end was trimmed by 6 bases and the J gene end by 2 bases; junction bases not matched to a gene: 5. Germline-derived CDR1 and CDR2 are SNHLY and FYNNEI. In DNA, the CDR3 is TGTGCCAGCAGGGCGACAGGGGCTAACACTGAAGCTTTCTTT. This sequence encodes CASRATGANTEAFF.

With regard to this clonotype: Since a much larger clone is just one base distant, this may be a read error. The chain carries TRBV28 and TRBJ2-2; D perhaps matches TRBD1 (6 bases). CDR3 length: 18 residues. Germline V gene data show CDR1 as MDHEN and CDR2 as SYDVKM. CDR3 sequence reads: CASGLSRQVERNTGELFF. Written as DNA, the CDR3 is TGTGCCAGCGGTTTATCTAGACAGGTGGAGAGGAACACCGGGGAGCTGTTTTTT.

The V gene is TRBV9, the J gene TRBJ1-5; D may be TRBD1 (5 bases). The germline CDR1 and CDR2 sequences are SGDLS and YYNGEE. The CDR3 contains 15 residues. V lost 0 bases and J lost 1, with 8 bases in between. The CDR3 DNA is TGTGCCAGCAGCGTAGGGGGCCAAAGCAATCAGCCCCAGCATTTT. It encodes CASSVGGQSNQPQHF.

This clonotype was counted at least ten times. The V gene is TRBV20-1, the J gene TRBJ2-3; TRBD2 aligns across 7 bases. Germline-derived CDR1 and CDR2 are DFQATT and SNEGSKA (reference sequence). The J segment lost 5 bases and the V segment lost 8 bases, leaving 7 bases of the junction unmatched. The CDR3 runs 12 residues. The CDR3 DNA reads TGCAGTCGACAGCGGGAAGTAGATACGCAGTATTTT. Its protein is CSRQREVDTQYF.

This rearrangement joins TRBV7-9 to TRBJ1-4; D is ambiguous. Per the germline V gene, CDR1 is SEHNR and CDR2 is FQNEAQ (reference sequence). CDR3 length: 11 residues. V dropped 6 bases and J dropped 5 bases, with 4 bases sitting between them. CDR3: CASRRNEKLFF. The CDR3 DNA follows: TGTGCCAGCAGGAGAAATGAAAAACTGTTTTTT.

The rearrangement links TRBV10-1 to TRBJ2-1; possibly TRBD2 for D (5 bases). The germline V gene has CDR1 WNHNN and CDR2 SYGVQD (reference sequence). V dropped 4 bases and J dropped 9 bases, with 10 bases sitting between them. The CDR3 sequence is 12 residues long. CDR3 nucleotide sequence: TGCGCCAGCAGTGTAGCGTTCGGTGAGCAGTTCTTC. This sequence encodes CASSVAFGEQFF.

In its sample, this clonotype was seen many times. The chain carries TRBV18 and TRBJ2-2; D gene uncertain. Germline CDR1 is KGHSH and CDR2 is LQKENI. The V end was cut by 4 bases, the J end by 0 bases, with 6 bases between. The CDR3 is 14 residues long. The CDR3 protein is CASSRQTNTGELFF. The CDR3 DNA reads TGTGCCAGCTCACGTCAGACGAACACCGGGGAGCTGTTTTTT.

This clonotype showed up many times. J is TRBJ2-3 and V is TRBV20-1; D perhaps matches TRBD2 (6 bases). The germline V and J ends were trimmed by 3 bases and 8 bases, with 21 bases remaining between them. CDR1 and CDR2 (germline): DFQATT, SNEGSKA (reference sequence). The CDR3 consists of 15 residues. CDR3 nucleotide sequence: TGCAGTGCTAGCGACCAGCGGGCCTCGCTTGGTACGCAGTATTTT. This sequence encodes CSASDQRASLGTQYF.

The chain joins TRBV7-8 to TRBJ2-7, with 8 bases that match TRBD2. The CDR3 loop spans 17 amino acids. Per the germline V gene, CDR1 is SGHVS and CDR2 is FQNEAQ. The V gene end was trimmed by 1 base and the J gene end by 5 bases; junction bases not matched to a gene: 13. CDR3 residues: CASSLVLPGRGTHEQYF. Written as DNA, the CDR3 is TGTGCCAGCAGCTTAGTGTTACCCGGGAGGGGGACCCACGAGCAGTACTTC.

The rearrangement joins TRBV20-1 to TRBJ1-2; D not resolved. The V end was cut by 3 bases, the J end by 1 base, with 9 bases between. CDR1 is DFQATT and CDR2 is SNEGSKA in the germline V gene (reference sequence). The CDR3 sequence is 13 residues long. CDR3 bases: TGCAGTGCTAGCCCGACTAATAACTATGGCTACACCTTC. As protein: CSASPTNNYGYTF.

J is TRBJ2-1 and V is TRBV6-4; TRBD2 aligns across 8 bases. CDR1 and CDR2 from the germline V gene are MRHNA and SNTAGT. The CDR3 spans 15 residues. Germline trimming cut 2 bases from V and 4 bases from J; bases unmatched to any gene: 4. DNA for the CDR3: TGTGCCAGCAGTGACCGAGCGGGAGAGTACAATGAGCAGTTCTTC. This codes for CASSDRAGEYNEQFF.

There are many counts of this clonotype. The rearrangement links TRBV20-1 to TRBJ2-2; TRBD2 matches 10 bases. The germline V gene has CDR1 DFQATT and CDR2 SNEGSKA (reference sequence). J lost 5 bases, V lost 6 bases, and 15 bases had no gene match. This CDR3 is built from 17 residues. The CDR3 is CSAFPLAGVGSTGELFF. CDR3 nucleotide sequence: TGCAGTGCCTTCCCCCTAGCGGGAGTTGGCTCGACCGGGGAGCTGTTTTTT.

This clonotype has just a few counts. The V and J genes are TRBV2 and TRBJ2-3; TRBD1 or TRBD2 may be the D gene (6 bases each). Germline-derived CDR1 and CDR2 are SNHLY and FYNNEI. V was shortened by 8 bases and J by 4 bases, with 13 bases between the two germline ends. This CDR3 comprises 13 residues. For the CDR3, the DNA is TGTGCCAGCGTCGCAGGGGAGGCAGATACGCAGTATTTT. Protein sequence: CASVAGEADTQYF.

In its sample, this clonotype was seen a few times. The CDR3 coding sequence is TGCGCCAGCAGCTTGGCCCAAGCCCACGAGCAGTACTTC. It encodes CASSLAQAHEQYF. The V call is TRBV5-1, the J call TRBJ2-7; D ambiguous. Trimming pared 0 bases from V and 5 bases from J, leaving 9 bases between. CDR1 is SGHRS and CDR2 is YFSETQ in the germline V gene. CDR3 length equals 13 residues.

This clonotype was seen only a few times. This rearrangement joins TRBV19 to TRBJ2-3; 8 nucleotides match TRBD1. V lost 7 bases, J lost 4 bases, and 10 bases stayed unmatched. The CDR3 covers 15 residues. The germline gives CDR1 LNHDA, CDR2 SQIVND (reference sequence). The chain's CDR3 is CASTTGQGKSDTQYF. In DNA form, the CDR3 reads TGTGCCAGTACCACCGGACAGGGAAAATCAGATACGCAGTATTTT. Using reference TRBV19 and TRBJ2-3 for the parts outside the CDR3, the full variable domain is DGGITQSPKYLFRKEGQNVTLSCEQNLNHDAMYWYRQDPGQGLRLIYYSQIVNDFQKGDIAEGYSVSREKKESFPLTVTSAQKNPTAFYLCASTTGQGKSDTQYFGPGTRLTVL.

This clonotype came up a few times. The chain couples TRBV12-3 or TRBV12-4 to TRBJ2-2; unclear D gene. Trimming took off 6 bases at V and 7 bases at J, with 9 bases between the two ends. This CDR3 is 12 amino acids long. CDR3 amino acids: CASSLADGELFF. CDR3 nucleotides: TGTGCCAGCAGCCTCGCCGACGGGGAGCTGTTTTTT.

This clonotype turned up a few times. The rearrangement joins TRBV19 to TRBJ1-5, with unresolved D. Germline CDR1 is LNHDA and CDR2 is SQIVND (reference sequence). V lost 3 bases and J 4 bases, leaving 10 bases between the germline ends. The CDR3 runs 14 residues. CDR3 bases: TGTGCCAGTAGTATCGCGGACGCTAATCAGCCCCAGCATTTT. Amino acids: CASSIADANQPQHF.

The V gene is TRBV19, the J gene TRBJ2-7; D assignment may be TRBD1 or TRBD2 (6 bases each). Per germline, CDR1 LNHDA and CDR2 SQIVND (reference sequence). The length of the CDR3 is 14 residues. V lost 3 bases and J lost 5, with 14 bases in between. The CDR3 DNA sequence: TGTGCCAGTAGTATTTATGGGGGGCTCGACGAGCAGTACTTC. It yields the protein CASSIYGGLDEQYF. Full variable domain (outside the CDR3, taken from reference TRBV19 and TRBJ2-7): DGGITQSPKYLFRKEGQNVTLSCEQNLNHDAMYWYRQDPGQGLRLIYYSQIVNDFQKGDIAEGYSVSREKKESFPLTVTSAQKNPTAFYLCASSIYGGLDEQYFGPGTRLTVT.

This sequence joins TRBV28 and TRBJ2-1; D may be TRBD1 (6 bases). V lost 7 bases, J lost 3 bases, and 16 bases lay in between. The CDR3 spans 15 residues. Germline V gene lookup returns CDR1 MDHEN and CDR2 SYDVKM. The CDR3 sequence is CASTWGQGYYNEQFF. The CDR3 nucleotides read TGTGCCAGCACCTGGGGGCAGGGCTACTACAATGAGCAGTTCTTC.